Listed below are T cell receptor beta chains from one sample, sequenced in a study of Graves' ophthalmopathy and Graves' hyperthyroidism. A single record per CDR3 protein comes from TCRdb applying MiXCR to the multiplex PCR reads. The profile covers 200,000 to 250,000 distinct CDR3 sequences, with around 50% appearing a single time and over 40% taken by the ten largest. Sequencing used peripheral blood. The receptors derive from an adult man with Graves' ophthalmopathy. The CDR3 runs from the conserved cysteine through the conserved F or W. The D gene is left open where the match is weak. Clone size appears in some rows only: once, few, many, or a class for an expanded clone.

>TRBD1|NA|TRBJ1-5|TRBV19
TGTGCCAGTAGTAGCGGGACAGGGGGTCGTCAGCCCCAGCATTTT
CASSSGTGGRQPQHF
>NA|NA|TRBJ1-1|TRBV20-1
TGCAGTGCTAGGCCCAGGGCCGGTGAAGCTTTCTTT
CSARPRAGEAFF
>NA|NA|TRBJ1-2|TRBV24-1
TGTGCCACCAGTGATTTCGGTGGAGGGGAGGGCTACACCTTC
CATSDFGGGEGYTF
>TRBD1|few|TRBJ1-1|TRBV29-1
TGCAGCGTTGGTTCGGGGAGACAGGGGGCGCGGGCTGAAGCTTTCTTT
CSVGSGRQGARAEAFF
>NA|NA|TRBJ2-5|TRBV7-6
TGTGCCAGCAGCTTAGCGGGAGGTTTTCAAGAGACCCAGTACTTC
CASSLAGGFQETQYF
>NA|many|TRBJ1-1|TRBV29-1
TGCAGCGCCGCGCCCGGTAGCGACACTGAAGCTTTCTTT
CSAAPGSDTEAFF
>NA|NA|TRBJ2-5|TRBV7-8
TGTGCCAGCAGCTTAGCGCCGCATGGGGGGACCCAGTACTTC
CASSLAPHGGTQYF
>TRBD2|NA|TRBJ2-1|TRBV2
TGTGCCAGTGGGCAGGAGCAAGCGGGAGGCCCTAATGAGCAGTTCTTC
CASGQEQAGGPNEQFF
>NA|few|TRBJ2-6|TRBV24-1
TGTGCCACCAGTGATCTCACGCCCTCTGGGGCCAACGTCCTGACTTTC
CATSDLTPSGANVLTF
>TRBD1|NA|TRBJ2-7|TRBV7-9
TGTGCCAGCTCTCCATGGACAGGGGGCTACGAGCAGTACTTC
CASSPWTGGYEQYF
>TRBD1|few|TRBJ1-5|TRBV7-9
TGTGCCAGCAGCGGGACAGGGTCTCAGCCCCAGCATTTT
CASSGTGSQPQHF
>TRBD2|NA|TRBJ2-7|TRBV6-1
TGTGCCAGCAGTGGACCTTGGGCGGGGGGGCTCCTCGAGCAGTACTTC
CASSGPWAGGLLEQYF
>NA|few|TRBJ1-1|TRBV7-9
TGTGCCAGCAGCTCCCCGACAGGCGGGAACACTGAAGCTTTCTTT
CASSSPTGGNTEAFF
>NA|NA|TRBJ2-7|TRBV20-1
TGCAGTGCTAGAGATCGGCAGAAGTGGATTTACGAGCAGTACTTC
CSARDRQKWIYEQYF
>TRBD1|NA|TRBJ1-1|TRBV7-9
TGTGCCAGCAGCTTAGCGCGGGGAGTACAGGGGACGAACACTGAAGCTTTCTTT
CASSLARGVQGTNTEAFF
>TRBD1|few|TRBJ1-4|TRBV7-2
TGTGCCAGCAGCTTATACGGGACAGGAGGTGAAAAACTGTTTTTT
CASSLYGTGGEKLFF
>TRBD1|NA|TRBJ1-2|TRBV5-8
TGTGCCAGCAGCGCCGACAGGGTGGACAACGGCTACACCTTC
CASSADRVDNGYTF
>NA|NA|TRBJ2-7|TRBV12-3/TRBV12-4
TGTGCCAGCAGTTTAGGGCCAAGAAGCTACGAGCAGTACTTC
CASSLGPRSYEQYF
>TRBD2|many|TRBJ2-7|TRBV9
TGTGCCAGCAGTCCTCAACTAGCGAGCAACGAGCAGTACTTC
CASSPQLASNEQYF
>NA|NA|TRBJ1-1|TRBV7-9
TGTGCCAGCAGCTCAAGGACCTTCTCGGCTGAAGCTTTCTTT
CASSSRTFSAEAFF
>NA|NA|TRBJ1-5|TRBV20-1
TGCAGTGCGAGAGGAACCGCGGGCGAGCCCCAGCATTTT
CSARGTAGEPQHF
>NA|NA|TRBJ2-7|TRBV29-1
TGCAGCGTTAGTAAGGGTACCTACGAGCAGTACTTC
CSVSKGTYEQYF
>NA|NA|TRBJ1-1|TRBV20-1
TGCAGTGCCACGGTCGGGAGCCAGAACACTGAAGCTTTCTTT
CSATVGSQNTEAFF